This is a list of T cell receptor beta chains from one sample in a study of CD8+CD57+ T cells in acquired aplastic anemia. Via MiXCR, TCRdb re-called the reads, giving one row per CDR3 protein. The sample contains about 190,000 distinct CDR3 sequences, around 65% of which appear only once. Sequenced: sorted CD4+, CD8+, or CD8+CD57+ T cells (not recorded which) from PBMCs. These TCRs come from a human donor with severe aplastic anemia or a healthy control (not recorded which). The CDR3 runs from the conserved cysteine through the conserved F or W. A D gene is named only where the DNA matches it firmly. Rows may omit the clone size; those that give it use once, few, many or a size class.

j_gene	abundance	d_gene	v_gene	CDR3aa	CDR3nt
TRBJ2-1	NA	TRBD1	TRBV10-3	CAIRPQGADTEQFF	TGTGCCATCAGGCCTCAGGGGGCGGACACTGAGCAGTTCTTC
TRBJ1-5	NA	TRBD1	TRBV7-2	CARRSGTGSNKPQHF	TGTGCCAGAAGATCCGGGACAGGGTCTAATAAGCCCCAGCATTTT
TRBJ2-7	NA	TRBD1	TRBV20-1	CSAPGQGYYEQYF	TGCAGTGCCCCGGGACAGGGGTACTACGAGCAGTACTTC
TRBJ1-6	few	NA	TRBV19	CASSISRDGGSPLHF	TGTGCCAGTAGTATTTCGAGGGATGGGGGTTCACCCCTCCACTTT
TRBJ2-1	NA	TRBD2	TRBV7-2	CASSGRTSGDNEQFF	TGTGCCAGCAGCGGCCGGACTAGCGGGGACAATGAGCAGTTCTTC
TRBJ2-7	few	NA	TRBV20-1	CSAVRDLYEQYF	TGCAGTGCCGTAAGGGACCTCTACGAGCAGTACTTC
TRBJ2-1	many	NA	TRBV6-4	CASSDGGANEQFF	TGTGCCAGCAGTGACGGGGGGGCCAATGAGCAGTTCTTC
TRBJ2-2	NA	NA	TRBV19	CATRGATGELFF	TGTGCCACCCGGGGGGCCACCGGGGAGCTGTTTTTT
TRBJ2-2	NA	NA	TRBV6-1	CAIIRAPNTGELFF	TGTGCCATTATTAGGGCCCCGAACACCGGGGAGCTGTTTTTT
TRBJ1-2	NA	NA	TRBV7-2	CASSLGTSGNTF	TGTGCCAGCAGCTTAGGGACATCCGGTAACACCTTC
TRBJ2-7	NA	NA	TRBV7-9	CASSPRAGTPSSYEQYF	TGTGCCAGCAGCCCACGGGCCGGGACACCATCCTCCTACGAGCAGTACTTC
TRBJ1-3	NA	NA	TRBV29-1	CSVGSTGNTIYF	TGCAGCGTTGGCAGTACTGGAAACACCATATATTTT
TRBJ1-2	NA	NA	TRBV29-1	CSVKPPRVGYTF	TGCAGCGTCAAACCACCGAGGGTCGGCTACACCTTC
TRBJ2-1	once	TRBD1	TRBV7-9	CASSFNPGTGRNEQFF	TGTGCCAGCAGCTTTAACCCCGGGACAGGGCGCAATGAGCAGTTCTTC
TRBJ2-7	few	TRBD2	TRBV7-6	CASSHGGDYEQYF	TGTGCCAGCAGCCACGGGGGGGACTACGAGCAGTACTTC
TRBJ1-1	few	TRBD1	TRBV15	CATRAGGNTEAFF	TGTGCCACCAGGGCAGGGGGAAACACTGAAGCTTTCTTT
TRBJ2-1	once	NA	TRBV6-6	CASRSYNGQFF	TGTGCCAGCAGATCCTACAATGGGCAGTTCTTC
TRBJ1-2	NA	NA	TRBV7-9	CASSLEVPDYTF	TGTGCCAGCAGCTTAGAGGTTCCCGACTACACCTTC
TRBJ2-1	once	NA	TRBV7-9	CASSLTGNEQSF	TGTGCCAGCAGCTTAACGGGCAATGAGCAGTCCTTC
TRBJ2-3	NA	NA	TRBV20-1	CSVAPSTDTQYF	TGCAGTGTGGCGCCTAGCACAGATACGCAGTATTTT
TRBJ2-7	NA	NA	TRBV6-1	CASSRDYGQYF	TGTGCCAGCAGTCGTGACTACGGGCAGTACTTC
TRBJ1-2	NA	NA	TRBV10-3	CAISEPTENYGYTF	TGTGCCATCAGTGAGCCGACAGAAAACTATGGCTACACCTTC
TRBJ2-2	few	NA	TRBV15	CATSFGIGELFF	TGTGCCACCAGCTTTGGGATCGGGGAGCTGTTTTTT
TRBJ1-2	NA	TRBD1	TRBV29-1	CSVIPGQYYGYTF	TGCAGCGTGATACCGGGACAGTACTATGGCTACACCTTC
TRBJ2-7	NA	NA	TRBV20-1	CSARGAPGRYEQYF	TGCAGTGCTAGAGGGGCACCTGGGCGCTACGAGCAGTACTTC
TRBJ1-5	once	TRBD1	TRBV20-1	CSANRDRDSQPQHF	TGCAGTGCTAACCGGGACAGGGACAGTCAGCCCCAGCATTTT
TRBJ1-5	NA	TRBD1	TRBV19	CASSAGQEYNQPQHF	TGTGCCAGTAGTGCTGGACAGGAGTACAATCAGCCCCAGCATTTT
TRBJ1-2	NA	NA	TRBV10-3	CAISPRREHGYTF	TGTGCCATCAGCCCCCGCCGTGAGCATGGCTACACCTTC
TRBJ2-2	NA	NA	TRBV24-1	CATSARGRGELFF	TGTGCCACCAGTGCCCGGGGCCGCGGGGAGCTGTTTTTT
TRBJ2-7	NA	NA	TRBV7-9	CASSLVSRPDEQYF	TGTGCCAGCAGCTTAGTAAGTCGTCCGGACGAGCAGTACTTC
TRBJ1-2	few	NA	TRBV10-3	CAIRPPGRGYTF	TGTGCCATCAGGCCCCCAGGGAGGGGCTACACCTTC
TRBJ1-4	once	NA	TRBV19	CASSIDIGGRLFF	TGTGCCAGTAGTATAGATATTGGCGGCAGACTGTTTTTT
TRBJ2-7	many	NA	TRBV13	CASSLEGPSEQYF	TGTGCCAGCAGCTTAGAAGGGCCGAGCGAGCAGTACTTC
TRBJ1-1	NA	NA	TRBV7-9	CASSLDKSAEAFF	TGTGCCAGCAGCTTAGATAAGTCGGCTGAAGCTTTCTTT
TRBJ2-5	few	NA	TRBV7-2	CASSLALREETQYF	TGTGCCAGCAGCTTAGCGCTGAGGGAAGAGACCCAGTACTTC
TRBJ2-7	once	NA	TRBV5-1	CASSPPGPLHEQYF	TGCGCCAGCAGCCCGCCCGGGCCGCTCCACGAGCAGTACTTC
TRBJ2-7	NA	TRBD1	TRBV5-4	CASSWDRGFSYEQYF	TGTGCCAGCAGCTGGGACAGGGGATTCTCCTACGAGCAGTACTTC
TRBJ1-2	NA	NA	TRBV5-1	CASSLGERGGYTF	TGCGCCAGCAGCTTGGGAGAACGGGGTGGCTACACCTTC
TRBJ1-2	NA	NA	TRBV19	CASSIGFKEDGYTF	TGTGCCAGTAGTATAGGATTTAAGGAGGATGGCTACACCTTC
TRBJ1-1	NA	TRBD1	TRBV24-1	CATSDSGRQGKAFF	TGTGCCACCAGTGATTCCGGTCGACAGGGGAAAGCTTTCTTT
TRBJ2-1	NA	NA	TRBV2	CASSAGQYNEQFF	TGTGCCAGCAGTGCGGGTCAGTACAATGAGCAGTTCTTC
TRBJ2-2	many	TRBD1	TRBV2	CASSESWDSITGELFF	TGTGCCAGCAGTGAGAGTTGGGACAGTATCACCGGGGAGCTGTTTTTT
TRBJ1-6	NA	NA	TRBV19	CASSIPGLFSPLHF	TGTGCCAGTAGTATCCCCGGACTCTTTTCACCCCTCCACTTT
TRBJ1-6	NA	TRBD1	TRBV5-1	CASSLEGQPNSPLHF	TGCGCCAGCAGCTTGGAGGGACAGCCTAATTCACCCCTCCACTTT
TRBJ2-7	NA	NA	TRBV12-3/TRBV12-4	CASSFQAGAYEQYF	TGTGCCAGCAGTTTTCAGGCAGGGGCCTACGAGCAGTACTTC
TRBJ2-3	NA	NA	TRBV12-3/TRBV12-4	CASSLSGNPVDGQYF	TGTGCCAGCAGTTTATCGGGGAATCCGGTCGATGGACAGTATTTT
TRBJ2-4	NA	TRBD1	TRBV29-1	CSVVTRDSSNIQYF	TGCAGCGTTGTCACACGGGACAGCTCAAACATTCAGTACTTC
TRBJ2-5	NA	TRBD2	TRBV10-3	CATGGLAGETQYF	TGTGCCACCGGGGGACTAGCGGGGGAGACCCAGTACTTC
TRBJ1-6	NA	NA	TRBV15	CATSRAGTLIRSPLHF	TGTGCCACCAGCAGAGCCGGGACACTTATACGTTCACCCCTCCACTTT
TRBJ2-7	few	TRBD2	TRBV7-9	CASTGLAGVEQYF	TGTGCCAGCACCGGACTAGCGGGGGTTGAGCAGTACTTC
TRBJ2-5	NA	NA	TRBV5-4	CASSPLPREGGLEETQYF	TGTGCCAGCAGCCCTCTACCTAGGGAAGGAGGGCTCGAAGAGACCCAGTACTTC
TRBJ2-1	once	TRBD2	TRBV20-1	CSARDSGGPNEQFF	TGCAGTGCTAGAGATAGCGGGGGGCCCAATGAGCAGTTCTTC
TRBJ2-7	NA	TRBD2	TRBV20-1	CSARDPLAGSEQYF	TGCAGTGCTAGAGATCCACTAGCGGGAAGCGAGCAGTACTTC
TRBJ1-2	NA	NA	TRBV29-1	CSVRPGSNYGYTF	TGCAGCGTTCGTCCGGGTTCTAACTATGGCTACACCTTC
TRBJ2-7	NA	TRBD2	TRBV9	CASSVAQSGRSNEQYF	TGTGCCAGCAGCGTAGCTCAAAGCGGGAGAAGCAACGAGCAGTACTTC
TRBJ1-1	once	NA	TRBV29-1	CSCLVDTEAFF	TGCAGCTGTTTGGTGGACACTGAAGCTTTCTTT
TRBJ2-3	NA	TRBD2	TRBV4-1	CASSALAGPDTQYF	TGCGCCAGCAGTGCACTAGCGGGACCAGATACGCAGTATTTT